This is a list of T cell receptor beta chains from one sample in a study of T cell repertoires in cytomegalovirus infection. TCRdb re-called the reads with MiXCR, one entry per CDR3 protein. The sample lists nearly 700,000 distinct CDR3 sequences, roughly a third occurring once. These receptors' antigens are unknown. The sample here was cultured PBMCs, taken from culture after CMV antigen stimulation. The receptor source for this set is a human donor in good health (CMV status not recorded). Some clones in this sample may be carry-over from other donors' samples. CDR3s include the opening cysteine and the closing phenylalanine or tryptophan. D genes are given only for firm matches. Some rows have no size entry. The others give once, few or many, or a class for an expanded clone.

j_call d_call v_call clone_size cdr3_nt cdr3_aa
TRBJ1-2 NA TRBV12-3/TRBV12-4 NA TGTGCCAGCACCGCTGAAGCCCACTATGGCTACACCTTC CASTAEAHYGYTF
TRBJ1-6 NA TRBV12-5 once TGTGCTAGTGGTTTGGCTAAATACAGTACACCCCTCCACTTT CASGLAKYSTPLHF
TRBJ2-7 NA TRBV7-7 NA TGTGCCAGCAGCCCCAGCGAGACTCTATCCTGGTACGAGCAGTACTTC CASSPSETLSWYEQYF
TRBJ2-5 TRBD2 TRBV4-1 few TGCGCCAGCAAGCAGGTCGGCGGGAGTTTAAAAGAGACCCAGTACTTC CASKQVGGSLKETQYF
TRBJ1-2 NA TRBV6-1 many TGTGCCAGCAACCCGGGACATCCGTTCTATGGCTACACCTTC CASNPGHPFYGYTF
TRBJ2-5 TRBD2 TRBV20-1 few TGCAGTGCTAGAGATCCCGCGGGAGGTGGGGAGACCCAGTACTTC CSARDPAGGGETQYF
TRBJ1-1 TRBD1 TRBV20-1 few TGCAGTGTCCGTGGGACAGTAATAATGAACACTGAAGCTTTCTTT CSVRGTVIMNTEAFF
TRBJ2-3 TRBD2 TRBV11-2 NA TGTGCCAGCAGCAAAGAACCGGGACTAGTATCCACAGATACGCAGTATTTT CASSKEPGLVSTDTQYF
TRBJ1-1 NA TRBV28 NA TGTGCCAGCAGCTATCCGGGACGTGAGACTGAAGCTTTCTTT CASSYPGRETEAFF
TRBJ2-1 NA TRBV11-2 few TGTGCCAGCAGCTCAGAGCCGGGAGAGCAGTTCTTC CASSSEPGEQFF
TRBJ2-3 TRBD2 TRBV27 NA TGTGCCACCCGGACTAGCGGGAGCGCGGATACGCAGTATTTT CATRTSGSADTQYF
TRBJ2-7 NA TRBV18 NA TGTGCCAGCTCACCACCCCGAGGGGGAAGCTCCTACGAGCAGTACTTC CASSPPRGGSSYEQYF
TRBJ2-7 NA TRBV6-5 few TGTGCCAGCAGTTACGGGGCTAGGTGGAACTCCTACGAGCAGTACTTC CASSYGARWNSYEQYF
TRBJ2-7 TRBD2 TRBV20-1 few TGCAGTGCTAGAGCGGGACTAGCGGGAGGATTCGACGAGCAGTACTTC CSARAGLAGGFDEQYF
TRBJ2-1 NA TRBV30 NA TGTGCCTGGAATGCGGGTACTAACTTCCTAAGCTCCTACAATGAGCAGTTCTTC CAWNAGTNFLSSYNEQFF
TRBJ2-2 NA TRBV9 NA TGTGCCAGCAGCCCGAACGGGGCTAGCGTGGCCGGGGAGCTGTTTTTT CASSPNGASVAGELFF
TRBJ1-2 TRBD1 TRBV15 NA TGTGCCACCAGCAGAGCCGGGACAGCCAACTATGGCTACACCTTC CATSRAGTANYGYTF
TRBJ2-3 TRBD2 TRBV5-4 NA TGTGCTGGGGGTGAGCGGGGGCCCACAGATACGCAGTATTTT CAGGERGPTDTQYF
TRBJ2-1 NA TRBV15 few TGTGCCACCAGCAGAGGGTGGGGGCAGAACAATGAGCAGTTCTTC CATSRGWGQNNEQFF
TRBJ2-5 NA TRBV7-8 many TGTGCCAGCAGCTTACCGGGACCCCCAGAGACCCAGTACTTC CASSLPGPPETQYF
TRBJ2-7 NA TRBV12-3/TRBV12-4 few TGTGCCAGCCAGGGAAGGGAGAGCTCCTACGAGCAGTACTTC CASQGRESSYEQYF
TRBJ1-2 NA TRBV15 few TGTGCCACCACGACGGACTATGGCTACACCTTC CATTTDYGYTF
TRBJ2-3 TRBD2 TRBV7-2 NA TGTGCCAGCAGCTCGAGGCTAGCGGGACGCAGGGGGGATACGCAGTATTTT CASSSRLAGRRGDTQYF
TRBJ2-2 TRBD1 TRBV11-2 few TGTGCCAGCAGCTTGGACAGGGAAGGGGAGCTGTTTTTT CASSLDREGELFF
TRBJ2-5 TRBD1 TRBV7-7 few TGTGCCAGCAGCCCACAGGGGGCTACATCCGAGACCCAGTACTTC CASSPQGATSETQYF
TRBJ1-2 NA TRBV10-3 NA TGTGCCATCAGTCGAACAGGATCTGGCTACACCTTC CAISRTGSGYTF
TRBJ1-1 NA TRBV28 NA TGTGCCAGCAGCCCCGGGACGCGGGACACTGAAGCTTTCTTT CASSPGTRDTEAFF
TRBJ1-2 TRBD1 TRBV20-1 few TGCAGTGCTAAAGGGACAGGGGGGACCGACCGCTATGGCTACACCTTC CSAKGTGGTDRYGYTF
TRBJ2-3 NA TRBV19 NA TGTGCCAGTAGTACGGGCGGGGTGAGCACAGATACGCAGTATTTT CASSTGGVSTDTQYF
TRBJ1-6 NA TRBV7-9 few TGTGCCAGCAGCTTAGTTAACAGATTGGCTTCACCCCTCCACTTT CASSLVNRLASPLHF
TRBJ1-1 NA TRBV5-4 NA TGTGCCAGCACCCCGACGGGGAGCACTGAAGCTTTCTTT CASTPTGSTEAFF
TRBJ2-1 TRBD2 TRBV20-1 few TGCAGTGCTAGAAGCGGGGGCAATGAGCAGTTCTTC CSARSGGNEQFF
TRBJ1-2 NA TRBV6-8 NA TGTGCCAGCAGTTACCTAGGTCACGCCGGACTCTCCTTC CASSYLGHAGLSF
TRBJ1-2 NA TRBV5-4 NA TGTGCCAGCAGCTTGTGGGGGGCCAGAGATGGCTACACCTTC CASSLWGARDGYTF
TRBJ1-1 NA TRBV11-2 many TGTGCCAGCAGCTTTATCTCCGACATGTCGGGAACTGAAGCTTTCTTT CASSFISDMSGTEAFF
TRBJ2-6 NA TRBV7-8 NA TGTGCCAGCAGCTTAGTTGGGAGATCTGGGGCCAACGTCCTGACTTTC CASSLVGRSGANVLTF
TRBJ1-3 NA TRBV4-3 few TGCGCCAGCAGCCAAGTTGCGAGCTCTGGAAACACCATATATTTT CASSQVASSGNTIYF
TRBJ2-5 NA TRBV7-2 few TGTGCCAGCGCCCCTGGGGAGACCCAGTACTTC CASAPGETQYF
TRBJ1-2 TRBD1 TRBV20-1 few TGCAGTGCTACAGGGGGTAGTTCTGGCTACACCTTC CSATGGSSGYTF
TRBJ1-6 NA TRBV7-9 few TGTGCCAGCAGCTTCGAGGGGTTCGGTTCACCCCTCCACTTT CASSFEGFGSPLHF
TRBJ1-4 NA TRBV7-6 NA TGTGCCAGCAGGCCTACCGGGACCGGAGGTGAAAAACTGTTTTTT CASRPTGTGGEKLFF
TRBJ2-7 NA TRBV19 few TGTGCCAGTAGTGAAACCCGGGATGAGCAGTACTTC CASSETRDEQYF
TRBJ2-7 NA TRBV7-9 NA TGTGCCAGCAGCGCCCATTTGGACGAGCAGTACTTC CASSAHLDEQYF
TRBJ2-3 TRBD2 TRBV6-6 NA TGTGCCAGCAACTTACTTAGCGGGGGGGCTAGCACAGATACGCAGTATTTT CASNLLSGGASTDTQYF
TRBJ1-3 NA TRBV2 few TGTGCCAGCATGACTGAACTTCGCCGTGGAAACACCATATATTTT CASMTELRRGNTIYF
TRBJ2-7 NA TRBV12-5 few TGTGCTAGTGCCCCTTCACCGGGACCCCCTCGATCCTACGAGCAGTACTTC CASAPSPGPPRSYEQYF
TRBJ2-5 NA TRBV12-3/TRBV12-4 NA TGTGCCAGCAGTCGAAGTTTGTGGGAGACCCAGTACTTC CASSRSLWETQYF
TRBJ1-1 TRBD1 TRBV12-3/TRBV12-4 few TGTGCCAGCAGTCCCTACCCGGACAGGGACTTCACTGAAGCTTTCTTT CASSPYPDRDFTEAFF